This TCR beta chain was sequenced in a study of OX40 agonist ivuxolimab in advanced cancers. Study as a whole: Patients were dosed with the agonistic anti-OX40 (CD134) antibody ivuxolimab. The study enrolled dose-escalation patients with hepatocellular carcinoma, melanoma, renal cell or head and neck cancer.

The study, taken as a whole, reports: CD4+ and CD8+ blood T cells expanded clonally by week 6 at 0.1 to 3.0 mg/kg.

Enrollment shut out patients with autoimmune disease history or systemic immunosuppression. Clones were read by immunoSEQ multiplex PCR, and TCRdb kept only the in-frame ones, dropping some. The top ten clones hold around 0.56% of a sample with tens of thousands of clones, around 85% of them seen once. About this clone itself: Its antigen remains unknown.

The starting material was CD4+ or CD8+ T cells sorted from blood, obtained in a trial of the OX40 agonist ivuxolimab. The source of this sequence is an adult with an advanced solid tumor such as melanoma, head and neck, liver or kidney cancer.

The CDR3 DNA follows: TGTGCCAGCAGCCAAACCTTGGCCGAGACCCAGTACTTC. The encoded protein is CASSQTLAETQYF. The chain employs TRBV4-2 and TRBJ2-5, with D unclear. Germline values: CDR1 LGHNA, CDR2 YNFKEQ. The CDR3 loop spans 13 amino acids. Trimming cost V 2 bases and J 5 bases, with 9 bases left between them.